Here is one T cell receptor (beta chain) with its context. Its antigen is undetermined. These data belong to a study of lymphopenia after photon versus proton radiotherapy. Notes on the study in general: After lymphocyte nadir, photon-treated repertoires showed oligoclonal expansion, especially CD8+ Temra.

Here immunoSEQ multiplex PCR was the method, and the copy in TCRdb shows in-frame clones only, minus some. The sample has approximately 80,000 clones, more than 70% seen once; the top ten hold over 1.2%. Deletions cut 7 bases from V and 12 bases from J, with 15 bases between. This CDR3 comprises 11 residues. From germline, CDR1 is MDHEN and CDR2 SYDVKM. This clonotype originated in a man in his sixties with pancreatic cancer. This chain links TRBV28 with TRBJ1-2; D unclear. Sequenced here: peripheral blood, sampled from a patient treated with proton-based radiotherapy. The CDR3: CASKGNGQDTF. In nucleotides, the CDR3 is TGTGCCAGCAAGGGCAACGGGCAGGACACCTTC.